This T cell receptor (beta chain) emerged from a study of cytomegalovirus exposure and HLA in healthy donors. This clone was detected only a few times. Its cognate antigen is unknown. Study outcomes and limitations: Cytomegalovirus association was listed for about 180 TCR beta chains.

60 Vbeta and 13 Jbeta primers were used in PCR. The table came from immunoSEQ multiplex PCR; TCRdb's copy has only in-frame clones and leaves some out. The repertoire has about 170,000 clones, about 59% of them found once; the top ten carry 2.5% to 3%. The CDR3 is made up of 11 amino acids. Per germline, CDR1 DFQATT and CDR2 SNEGSKA (reference sequence). Trimming cost V 2 bases and J 9 bases, with 9 bases left between them. The sample taken for sequencing was PBMCs. The clonotype was recovered from a man aged 40-49 years in good health and CMV-seronegative. This chain uses TRBV20-1 with TRBJ2-3, with D uncertain. The CDR3, as DNA: TGCAGTGCTAGATCACTCGAAACGCAGTATTTT. Translated, it gives CSARSLETQYF.